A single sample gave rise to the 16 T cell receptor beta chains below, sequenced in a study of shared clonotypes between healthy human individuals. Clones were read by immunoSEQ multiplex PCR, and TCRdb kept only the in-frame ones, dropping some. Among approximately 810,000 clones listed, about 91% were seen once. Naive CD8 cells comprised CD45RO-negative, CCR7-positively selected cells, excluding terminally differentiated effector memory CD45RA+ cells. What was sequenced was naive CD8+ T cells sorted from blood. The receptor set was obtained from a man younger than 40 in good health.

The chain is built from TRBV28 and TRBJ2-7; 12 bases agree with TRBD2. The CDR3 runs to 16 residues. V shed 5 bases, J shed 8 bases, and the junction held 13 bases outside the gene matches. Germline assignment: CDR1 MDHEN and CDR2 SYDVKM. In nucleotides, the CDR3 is TGTGCCAGCAGTGCCTCCCCCGGGACTAGCGGGTATCAGCAGTACTTC. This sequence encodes CASSASPGTSGYQQYF.

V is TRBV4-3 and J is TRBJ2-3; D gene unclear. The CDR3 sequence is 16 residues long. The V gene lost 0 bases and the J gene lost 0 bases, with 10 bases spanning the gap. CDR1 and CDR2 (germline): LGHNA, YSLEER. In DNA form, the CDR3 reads TGCGCCAGCAGCCAAGATCGCACGGCTAGCACAGATACGCAGTATTTT. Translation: CASSQDRTASTDTQYF.

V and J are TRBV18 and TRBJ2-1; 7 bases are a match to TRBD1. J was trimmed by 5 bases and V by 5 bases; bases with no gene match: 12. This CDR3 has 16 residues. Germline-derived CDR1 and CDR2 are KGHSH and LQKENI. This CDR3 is CASSSQPGQFHNEQFF. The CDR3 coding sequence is TGTGCCAGCTCATCGCAACCGGGACAGTTCCACAATGAGCAGTTCTTC. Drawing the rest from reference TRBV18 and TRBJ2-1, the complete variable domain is NAGVMQNPRHLVRRRGQEARLRCSPMKGHSHVYWYRQLPEEGLKFMVYLQKENIIDESGMPKERFSAEFPKEGPSILRIQQVVRGDSAAYFCASSSQPGQFHNEQFFGPGTRLTVL.

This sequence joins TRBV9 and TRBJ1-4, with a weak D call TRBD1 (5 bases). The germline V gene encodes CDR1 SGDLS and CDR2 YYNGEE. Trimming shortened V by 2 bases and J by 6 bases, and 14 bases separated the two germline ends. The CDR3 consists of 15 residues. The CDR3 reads CASSVGDQDYEKLFF. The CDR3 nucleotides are TGTGCCAGCAGCGTTGGGGACCAAGACTATGAAAAACTGTTTTTT.

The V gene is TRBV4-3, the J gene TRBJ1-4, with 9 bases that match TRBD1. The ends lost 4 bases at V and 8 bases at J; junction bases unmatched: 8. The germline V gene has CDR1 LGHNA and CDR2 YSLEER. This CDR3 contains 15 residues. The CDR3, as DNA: TGCGCCAGCAGCCCCTACAGGGGGCTGGGGGAAAAACTGTTTTTT. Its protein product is CASSPYRGLGEKLFF.

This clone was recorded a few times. The CDR3: CAWTRGGSYEQYF. As DNA, the CDR3 is TGTGCCTGGACGAGGGGGGGCTCCTACGAGCAGTACTTC. J is TRBJ2-7 and V is TRBV30, with D tentatively TRBD2 (7 bases). V gave up 4 bases and J gave up 0 bases, with 10 bases separating them. This CDR3 region has 13 residues. Looked up from germline, CDR1 is GTSNPN and CDR2 is SVGIG (reference sequence).

Here the CDR3 DNA reads TGCAGCGGATCCGGGACACCAAACACTGAAGCTTTCTTT. Residues: CSGSGTPNTEAFF. This chain uses TRBV29-1 with TRBJ1-1, with D possibly TRBD1 on 6 matching bases. V was shortened by 7 bases and J by 2 bases, with 14 bases between the two germline ends. CDR1 is SQVTM, CDR2 ANQGSEA, per germline. This CDR3 region has 13 residues.

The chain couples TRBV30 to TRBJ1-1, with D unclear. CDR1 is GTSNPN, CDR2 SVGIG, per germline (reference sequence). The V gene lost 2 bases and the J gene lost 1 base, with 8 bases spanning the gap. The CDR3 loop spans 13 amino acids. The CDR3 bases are TGTGCCTGGAGTCCAAGACAGAACACTGAAGCTTTCTTT. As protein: CAWSPRQNTEAFF.

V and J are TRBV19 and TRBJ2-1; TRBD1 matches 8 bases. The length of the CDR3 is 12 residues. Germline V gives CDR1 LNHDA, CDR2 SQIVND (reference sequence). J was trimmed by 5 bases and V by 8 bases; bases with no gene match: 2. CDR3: CASSDRDNEQFF. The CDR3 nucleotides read TGTGCCAGTTCGGACAGGGACAATGAGCAGTTCTTC.

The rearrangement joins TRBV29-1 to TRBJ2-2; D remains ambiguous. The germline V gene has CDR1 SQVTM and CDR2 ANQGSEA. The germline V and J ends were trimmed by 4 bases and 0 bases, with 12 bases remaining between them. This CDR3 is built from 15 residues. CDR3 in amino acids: CSVVVSPPNTGELFF. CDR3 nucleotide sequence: TGCAGCGTTGTTGTTTCGCCGCCGAACACCGGGGAGCTGTTTTTT.

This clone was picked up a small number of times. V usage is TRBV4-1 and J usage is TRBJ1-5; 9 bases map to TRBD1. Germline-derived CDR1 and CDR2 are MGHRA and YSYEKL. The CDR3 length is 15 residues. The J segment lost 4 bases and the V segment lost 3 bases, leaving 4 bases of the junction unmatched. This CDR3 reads CASSHGTGRNQPQHF. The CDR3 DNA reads TGCGCCAGCAGCCATGGGACAGGGCGTAATCAGCCCCAGCATTTT.

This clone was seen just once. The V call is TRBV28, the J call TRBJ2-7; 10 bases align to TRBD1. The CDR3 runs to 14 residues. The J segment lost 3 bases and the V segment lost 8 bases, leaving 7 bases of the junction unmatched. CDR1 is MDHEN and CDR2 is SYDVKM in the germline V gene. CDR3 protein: CASRQGQGYYEQYF. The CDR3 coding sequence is TGTGCCAGCCGCCAGGGACAGGGGTACTACGAGCAGTACTTC.

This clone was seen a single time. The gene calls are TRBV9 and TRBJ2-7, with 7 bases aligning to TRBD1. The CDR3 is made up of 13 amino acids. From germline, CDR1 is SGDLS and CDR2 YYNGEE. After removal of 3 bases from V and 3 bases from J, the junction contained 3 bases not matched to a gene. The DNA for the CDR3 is TGTGCCAGCAGCGAAGGGACAGACTACGAGCAGTACTTC. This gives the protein CASSEGTDYEQYF.

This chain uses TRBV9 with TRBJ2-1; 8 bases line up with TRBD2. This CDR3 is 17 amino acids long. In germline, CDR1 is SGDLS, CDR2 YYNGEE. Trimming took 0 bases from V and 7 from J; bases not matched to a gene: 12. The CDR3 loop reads CASSVVGQAGAGNEQFF. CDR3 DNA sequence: TGTGCCAGCAGCGTAGTGGGTCAAGCGGGAGCCGGGAATGAGCAGTTCTTC.

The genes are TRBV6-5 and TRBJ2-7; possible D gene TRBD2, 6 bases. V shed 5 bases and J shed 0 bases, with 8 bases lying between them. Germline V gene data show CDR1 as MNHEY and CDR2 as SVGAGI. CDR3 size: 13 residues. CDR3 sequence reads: CASSGLSSYEQYF. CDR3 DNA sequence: TGTGCCAGCAGTGGACTAAGCTCCTACGAGCAGTACTTC.

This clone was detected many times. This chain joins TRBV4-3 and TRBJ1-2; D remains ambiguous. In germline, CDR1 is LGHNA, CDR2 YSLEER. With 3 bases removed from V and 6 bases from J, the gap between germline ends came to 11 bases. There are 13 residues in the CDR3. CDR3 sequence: CASSQDWTDGYTF. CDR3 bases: TGCGCCAGCAGCCAGGACTGGACTGATGGCTACACCTTC.